This entry lists 9 T cell receptor beta chains sequenced from one sample in a study of cytomegalovirus exposure and HLA in healthy donors. Sequenced by immunoSEQ multiplex PCR; TCRdb stores in-frame clones only, minus some. The table records some 90,000 clones, 95% to 97% of them present only once. Sequenced input: PBMCs. These receptors all stem from a man aged 18 to 35 in good health and CMV-seronegative.

The chain is built from TRBV7-3 and TRBJ1-1, with D possibly TRBD1 on 6 matching bases. The CDR3 consists of 20 residues. V lost 1 base and J lost 3, with 27 bases in between. Per the germline V gene, CDR1 is SGHTA and CDR2 is FQGTGA. The CDR3 DNA reads TGTGCCAGCAGCTTAAGTCTGGAACAGGGTAGGAATATAGAGGACACTGAAGCTTTCTTT. It is translated as CASSLSLEQGRNIEDTEAFF. Filled out from reference TRBV7-3 and TRBJ1-1, the complete variable domain reads GAGVSQTPSNKVTEKGKYVELRCDPISGHTALYWYRQSLGQGPEFLIYFQGTGAADDSGLPNDRFFAVRPEGSVSTLKIQRTERGDSAVYLCASSLSLEQGRNIEDTEAFFGQGTRLTVV.

The rearrangement links TRBV6-5 to TRBJ2-7; possible D gene TRBD1, 6 bases. Germline values: CDR1 MNHEY, CDR2 SVGAGI. Deletions cut 0 bases from V and 5 bases from J, with 11 bases between. This CDR3 contains 14 residues. The CDR3 nucleotides are TGTGCCAGCAGTTACTCGGTACAGGGCCACGAGCAGTACGTC. Amino acids: CASSYSVQGHEQYV.

CDR3 residues: CAISEPAGGETQYF. CDR3 DNA sequence: TGTGCCATCAGTGAGCCAGCAGGGGGAGAGACCCAGTACTTC. The V call is TRBV10-3, the J call TRBJ2-5; 7 nucleotides match TRBD1. This CDR3 comprises 14 residues. From germline, CDR1 is ENHRY and CDR2 SYGVKD. With V trimmed by 2 bases and J by 4 bases, 4 bases remained unmatched.

The gene calls are TRBV10-3 and TRBJ2-7, with 9 bases lining up with TRBD1. The CDR3 is 13 residues long. From germline, CDR1 is ENHRY and CDR2 SYGVKD. V lost 10 bases and J lost 0; bases outside the gene matches: 4. CDR3 protein: CANGQGSSYEQYF. CDR3 sequence (DNA): TGTGCCAACGGACAGGGGAGCTCCTACGAGCAGTACTTC.

This chain joins TRBV19 and TRBJ2-7; 7 positions match TRBD1. Germline-derived CDR1 and CDR2 are LNHDA and SQIVND (reference sequence). Trimming at V came to 9 bases and at J to 0 bases, leaving 8 bases not matched to a gene. The CDR3 contains 14 residues. CDR3 loop: CASMTGYGSYEQYF. The DNA of the CDR3 is TGTGCCAGCATGACAGGGTACGGCTCCTACGAGCAGTACTTC.

For the CDR3, the DNA is TGTGCCACCCCGAGGGGGGACAGGGGTTCCAATGAGCAGTTCTTC. It yields the protein CATPRGDRGSNEQFF. This sequence joins TRBV6-1 and TRBJ2-1; TRBD1 aligns across 10 bases. Germline loops: CDR1 MNHNS, CDR2 SASEGT. CDR3 size: 15 residues. The junction had 12 bases not matched to a gene; V was cut back by 10 bases and J by 6 bases.

The rearrangement uses TRBV10-3 and TRBJ1-4; D call uncertain. Germline CDR1 ENHRY, CDR2 SYGVKD. The CDR3 is 12 amino acids. V lost 4 bases, J lost 8 bases, and 8 bases lay in between. In DNA, the CDR3 is TGTGCCATCAGTGCAGCAGGAGAAAAACTGTTTTTT. This encodes CAISAAGEKLFF.

This chain links TRBV5-4 with TRBJ2-3, with TRBD2 matching over 16 bases. Per germline, CDR1 SGHNT and CDR2 YYREEE (reference sequence). The CDR3 is 15 amino acids. Trimming took 4 bases from V and 8 from J; bases not matched to a gene: 4. The CDR3 coding sequence is TGTGCCAGCAGCGGGGGACTAGCGGGAGGGATTACGCAGTATTTT. Translated, it gives CASSGGLAGGITQYF. Filled out from reference TRBV5-4 and TRBJ2-3, the complete variable domain reads ETGVTQSPTHLIKTRGQQVTLRCSSQSGHNTVSWYQQALGQGPQFIFQYYREEENGRGNFPPRFSGLQFPNYSSELNVNALELDDSALYLCASSGGLAGGITQYFGPGTRLTVL.

V usage is TRBV5-4 and J usage is TRBJ2-2, with no clear D. The V end was cut by 0 bases, the J end by 0 bases, with 12 bases between. Germline assignment: CDR1 SGHNT and CDR2 YYREEE (reference sequence). CDR3 length: 17 residues. CDR3 sequence (DNA): TGTGCCAGCAGCTTGGCCGAGGTTAACTCGAACACCGGGGAGCTGTTTTTT. Its protein is CASSLAEVNSNTGELFF.